One and the same sample provided the 32 T cell receptor beta chains below, sequenced in a study of T-cell memory formation after mild COVID-19. TCRdb fed the 5' RACE reads into MiXCR, producing one record per CDR3 protein. The sample includes some 190,000 distinct CDR3 sequences, 15% to 20% seen only once; the top ten take roughly 2.1%. Input material: PBMCs or a T cell subset sorted from them (not recorded which). The receptor source for this set is an adult woman who had mild COVID-19 (a few samples of this study predate the infection). Cell type and time point are not known.

This clonotype occurred a few times. The chain joins TRBV24-1 to TRBJ1-6; D uncertain. The germline V gene encodes CDR1 KGHDR and CDR2 SFDVKD. With 3 bases removed from V and 9 bases from J, the gap between germline ends came to 20 bases. The CDR3 length is 17 residues. In nucleotides, the CDR3 is TGTGCCACCAGTGATCCCGCTAAGGACGGCGTAGGTTCACCCCTCCACTTT. It yields the protein CATSDPAKDGVGSPLHF.

This clonotype was observed a few times. This chain connects TRBV19 to TRBJ2-1, with TRBD2 identical over 7 bases. The CDR3 length is 16 residues. Trimming took 4 bases from V and 4 from J; bases not matched to a gene: 10. Germline-derived CDR1 and CDR2 are LNHDA and SQIVND (reference sequence). This CDR3 is CASSSRGGSSYNEQFF. The CDR3 region has the DNA TGTGCCAGTAGTAGCCGGGGCGGGAGCTCTTACAATGAGCAGTTCTTC.

V usage is TRBV6-6 and J usage is TRBJ2-5; no reliable D call. V was cut by 4 bases and J by 5 bases, with 11 bases left in between. Germline CDR1 reads MNHNY; CDR2 reads SVGAGI (reference sequence). The CDR3 consists of 13 residues. For the CDR3, the DNA is TGTGCCAGCAGTTTCCAGCTAGTCGAGACCCAGTACTTC. This translates into CASSFQLVETQYF.

J is TRBJ1-5 and V is TRBV24-1; D unclear. The CDR3 is 16 amino acids. The V gene lost 2 bases and the J gene lost 0 bases, with 10 bases spanning the gap. Germline values: CDR1 KGHDR, CDR2 SFDVKD. The CDR3 loop reads CATSDSPGDSNQPQHF. In DNA, the CDR3 is TGTGCCACCAGTGATTCGCCGGGAGATAGCAATCAGCCCCAGCATTTT.

This clonotype appeared many times. The chain is built from TRBV10-3 and TRBJ2-5; 7 bases fit TRBD1. The CDR3 is made up of 14 amino acids. Per the germline V gene, CDR1 is ENHRY and CDR2 is SYGVKD. The V segment lost 2 bases and the J segment 5 bases; nucleotides outside the gene matches: 5. CDR3 nucleotides: TGTGCCATCAGTGAGCCGACAGGGTCGGAGACCCAGTACTTC. Its protein is CAISEPTGSETQYF.

The rearrangement links TRBV10-3 to TRBJ1-2; maybe TRBD1 (5 bases). Germline V gene sequence: CDR1 ENHRY, CDR2 SYGVKD. V lost 2 bases to trimming and J lost 7 bases, with 38 bases between them. The CDR3 is 22 residues long. The CDR3 spells CAISESGRPTQLLGGSHSGYTF. In DNA, the CDR3 is TGTGCCATCAGTGAGAGCGGTCGCCCGACACAACTCCTCGGGGGGAGTCACTCTGGCTACACCTTC.

This chain connects TRBV12-3 or TRBV12-4 to TRBJ2-7, with 10 bases identical to TRBD1. The CDR3 runs to 15 residues. With V trimmed by 6 bases and J by 5 bases, 10 bases remained unmatched. Here the CDR3 reads CASRRSGTGDHEQYF. DNA for the CDR3: TGTGCCAGCAGGAGGTCCGGGACAGGGGACCACGAGCAGTACTTC.

This clonotype was detected a few times. This chain joins TRBV4-2 and TRBJ2-5; TRBD1 matches 7 bases. Germline V gene lookup returns CDR1 LGHNA and CDR2 YNFKEQ. J was trimmed by 1 base and V by 2 bases; bases with no gene match: 4. This CDR3 is built from 15 residues. CDR3 DNA sequence: TGTGCCAGCAGCCAACCTGACAGGGTCCAAGAGACCCAGTACTTC. This translates into CASSQPDRVQETQYF.

This clonotype turned up a few times. This rearrangement joins TRBV12-3 or TRBV12-4 to TRBJ2-5; 11 bases match TRBD2. V shed 3 bases and J 4 bases; nucleotides not matched to a gene: 7. The length of the CDR3 is 16 residues. The CDR3 reads CASSFSGGAFGETQYF. CDR3 nucleotide sequence: TGTGCCAGCAGTTTTAGCGGGGGGGCCTTCGGAGAGACCCAGTACTTC.

V gene TRBV6-2 or TRBV6-3 combines with J gene TRBJ2-5; TRBD2 matches at 12 bases. CDR3 length: 15 amino acids. Losses at the gene ends were 2 bases for V and 5 bases for J; bases not matched to a gene: 3. Germline CDR1 and CDR2: MNHEY and SVGEGT. This CDR3 reads CASSYAGLAGETQYF. For the CDR3, the DNA is TGTGCCAGCAGTTACGCCGGACTAGCGGGGGAGACCCAGTACTTC.

The chain employs TRBV5-1 and TRBJ2-1; TRBD1 is a possible D gene (6 bases). Germline-derived CDR1 and CDR2 are SGHRS and YFSETQ. The CDR3 runs to 14 residues. V lost 0 bases to trimming and J lost 3 bases, with 7 bases between them. The CDR3 loop reads CASSLGQVYNEQFF. The CDR3 bases are TGCGCCAGCAGCTTGGGACAGGTCTACAATGAGCAGTTCTTC.

This clonotype was detected only once. The gene calls are TRBV12-3 or TRBV12-4 and TRBJ1-5; 7 positions match TRBD1. The length of the CDR3 is 15 residues. With V trimmed by 7 bases and J by 4 bases, 10 bases remained unmatched. CDR3 amino acids: CASTQTGALNQPQHF. For the CDR3, the DNA is TGTGCCAGCACCCAAACAGGGGCCCTAAATCAGCCCCAGCATTTT.

At least ten counts were recorded for this clonotype. The genes are TRBV4-1 and TRBJ2-1; 15 nucleotides agree with TRBD2. J gave up 6 bases and V 4 bases, and 7 bases lay outside the gene matches. Germline assignment: CDR1 MGHRA and CDR2 YSYEKL. The CDR3 is 17 amino acids. In DNA, the CDR3 is TGCGCCAGCAGCCGCGGACTAGCGGGGGGGACGGGCAATGAGCAGTTCTTC. Translating it yields CASSRGLAGGTGNEQFF.

The chain employs TRBV27 and TRBJ2-5; D is possibly TRBD1 (5 bases). The CDR3 sequence is 13 residues long. Per the germline V gene, CDR1 is MNHEY and CDR2 is SMNVEV (reference sequence). V lost 3 bases and J lost 10, with 15 bases in between. The CDR3 DNA reads TGTGCCAGCAGTTTGGTGCAGGGCCGGAGCCAGTACTTC. Translated: CASSLVQGRSQYF.

This sequence joins TRBV29-1 and TRBJ2-3, with D perhaps TRBD2 (6 bases). Germline V gene data show CDR1 as SQVTM and CDR2 as ANQGSEA. V dropped 3 bases and J dropped 2 bases, with 12 bases sitting between them. This CDR3 contains 14 residues. CDR3 nucleotide sequence: TGCAGCGTTGATCTGGGACTGCACACAGATACGCAGTATTTT. Translating gives CSVDLGLHTDTQYF.

This clonotype was picked up a small number of times. The chain uses TRBV6-5 and TRBJ2-1; TRBD2 agrees at 9 bases. This CDR3 is built from 14 residues. V lost 10 bases, J lost 7 bases, and 11 bases stayed unmatched. Germline-derived CDR1 and CDR2 are MNHEY and SVGAGI. CDR3 in amino acids: CATRLGLAWNEQFF. In nucleotides, the CDR3 is TGTGCCACCCGACTAGGACTAGCGTGGAATGAGCAGTTCTTC.

This clonotype showed up just a few times. The chain uses TRBV5-5 and TRBJ2-2; 9 bases are shared with TRBD2. The length of the CDR3 is 17 residues. Unmatched junction bases numbered 9, after V lost 2 bases and J lost 4 bases. Germline CDR1 is SGHKS and CDR2 is YYEKEE (reference sequence). This CDR3 reads CASSFSREGRGTGELFF. As DNA, the CDR3 is TGTGCCAGCAGCTTTTCGCGGGAGGGCCGGGGCACCGGGGAGCTGTTTTTT.

This chain joins TRBV7-9 and TRBJ1-2; D gene ambiguous. The V and J ends lost 1 base and 2 bases respectively, with 8 bases between them. The germline CDR1 and CDR2 sequences are SEHNR and FQNEAQ (reference sequence). This CDR3 region has 14 residues. The CDR3 region has the DNA TGTGCCAGCAGCTTAGAAGGCAGAAACTATGGCTACACCTTC. Translation: CASSLEGRNYGYTF.

This sequence joins TRBV27 and TRBJ2-1; D call uncertain. V was cut by 2 bases and J by 7 bases, with 12 bases left in between. This CDR3 has 14 amino acids. Germline assignment: CDR1 MNHEY and CDR2 SMNVEV (reference sequence). For the CDR3, the DNA is TGTGCCAGCAGTTTAGGCCGTGGCAGTAATGAGCAGTTCTTC. Translating it yields CASSLGRGSNEQFF.

This clonotype has at least ten counts. V and J are TRBV5-1 and TRBJ2-3, with a weak D call TRBD2 (6 bases). Germline CDR1 and CDR2: SGHRS and YFSETQ. V was trimmed by 7 bases and J by 0 bases, leaving 12 bases between them. The CDR3 is 14 residues long. The chain's CDR3 is CASSPGLSTDTQYF. The CDR3 nucleotides read TGCGCCAGCTCACCGGGACTCAGCACAGATACGCAGTATTTT.

This clonotype has only a few counts. CDR3 coding DNA: TGCGCCAGCAGCTTGGTGACTAGCGGGTCCTACAATGAGCAGTTCTTC. This encodes CASSLVTSGSYNEQFF. V gene TRBV5-1 combines with J gene TRBJ2-1; 10 positions agree with TRBD2. The V gene end was trimmed by 0 bases and the J gene end by 1 base; junction bases not matched to a gene: 1. The length of the CDR3 is 16 residues. The germline V gene encodes CDR1 SGHRS and CDR2 YFSETQ. Full variable domain (missing parts from reference TRBV5-1 and TRBJ2-1): KAGVTQTPRYLIKTRGQQVTLSCSPISGHRSVSWYQQTPGQGLQFLFEYFSETQRNKGNFPGRFSGRQFSNSRSEMNVSTLELGDSALYLCASSLVTSGSYNEQFFGPGTRLTVL.

The sample holds a few counts of this clonotype. The chain uses TRBV27 and TRBJ2-1; D is unclear. The CDR3 spans 16 residues. In germline, CDR1 is MNHEY, CDR2 SMNVEV (reference sequence). V lost 7 bases to trimming and J lost 0 bases, with 16 bases between them. The CDR3 region is CASTTLGGASYNEQFF. In nucleotides, the CDR3 is TGTGCCAGCACCACGCTCGGCGGCGCCTCCTACAATGAGCAGTTCTTC.

The V gene is TRBV7-2, the J gene TRBJ2-3; 9 nucleotides agree with TRBD2. CDR3 length: 19 residues. Germline V gives CDR1 SGHTA, CDR2 FQGNSA. V trimming: 5 bases; J trimming: 2 bases; junction bases outside the gene matches: 17. The CDR3 nucleotides are TGTGCCAGCAGCCCTAGGGCTAAGACTAGCGGCCCTTACACAGATACGCAGTATTTT. This translates into CASSPRAKTSGPYTDTQYF.

The chain combines TRBV7-3 with TRBJ2-3, with D perhaps matching TRBD2 (5 bases). Germline V lookup: CDR1 SGHTA, CDR2 FQGTGA. The V end lost 3 bases, the J end lost 4 bases, and 14 bases lay between the germline ends. CDR3 length: 15 amino acids. The CDR3 DNA is TGTGCCAGCAGCTTGGACCCTAGCTGGGCAGATACGCAGTATTTT. Its translation: CASSLDPSWADTQYF. Combining the CDR3 with reference TRBV7-3 and TRBJ2-3 gives the whole variable domain GAGVSQTPSNKVTEKGKYVELRCDPISGHTALYWYRQSLGQGPEFLIYFQGTGAADDSGLPNDRFFAVRPEGSVSTLKIQRTERGDSAVYLCASSLDPSWADTQYFGPGTRLTVL.

As for this clonotype: Lacking the conserved final phenylalanine or tryptophan, this CDR3 likely reflects a read error. This chain uses TRBV6-6 with TRBJ1-2; TRBD1 is a possible D gene (5 bases). Deletions cut 6 bases from V and 4 bases from J, with 12 bases between. CDR1 is MNHNY and CDR2 is SVGAGI in the germline V gene (reference sequence). This CDR3 is built from 13 residues. The DNA for the CDR3 is TGTGCCAGCAGGCCCACCGGGACCTATGGCTACACCTTA. Translated, it gives CASRPTGTYGYTL.

J is TRBJ1-3 and V is TRBV5-1; D may be TRBD1 (5 bases). Per the germline V gene, CDR1 is SGHRS and CDR2 is YFSETQ. Between the trimmed V and J ends, which lost 8 bases and 0 bases, there was a span of 12 bases. The CDR3 spans 14 residues. The CDR3 loop is CASSAGTSGNTIYF. The DNA for the CDR3 is TGCGCCAGTTCCGCCGGGACCTCTGGAAACACCATATATTTT.

This clonotype was detected a few times. The chain recombines TRBV3-1 with TRBJ1-1; D unresolved. Germline CDR1 and CDR2: LGHDT and YNNKEL (reference sequence). This CDR3 has 14 amino acids. The V gene lost 0 bases and the J gene lost 2 bases, with 7 bases spanning the gap. CDR3 amino acids: CASSQDSFNTEAFF. CDR3 nucleotides: TGTGCCAGCAGCCAAGATAGTTTTAACACTGAAGCTTTCTTT. Full variable domain (remainder filled in from reference TRBV3-1 and TRBJ1-1): DTAVSQTPKYLVTQMGNDKSIKCEQNLGHDTMYWYKQDSKKFLKIMFSYNNKELIINETVPNRFSPKSPDKAHLNLHINSLELGDSAVYFCASSQDSFNTEAFFGQGTRLTVV.

V is TRBV18 and J is TRBJ2-3, with TRBD2 matching 11 bases. Per the germline V gene, CDR1 is KGHSH and CDR2 is LQKENI. Germline trimming cut 5 bases from V and 5 bases from J; bases unmatched to any gene: 6. This CDR3 spans 15 amino acids. The CDR3 protein is CASSELAGDIDTQYF. The CDR3 DNA sequence: TGTGCCAGCTCAGAACTAGCGGGAGATATAGATACGCAGTATTTT.

There are a few counts of this clonotype. The rearrangement joins TRBV5-1 to TRBJ2-3; D might be TRBD2 (6 bases). The CDR3 consists of 13 residues. Trimming took off 0 bases at V and 6 bases at J, with 8 bases between the two ends. CDR1 SGHRS and CDR2 YFSETQ come from the germline V gene. CDR3 sequence reads: CASSLEGLDTQYF. The CDR3 DNA is TGCGCCAGCAGCTTGGAGGGACTGGATACGCAGTATTTT.

This clonotype has more than one count but fewer than ten. The chain couples TRBV14 to TRBJ2-5, with D hard to call. Trimming removed 1 base at V and 5 bases at J, with 8 bases between. CDR1 and CDR2 (germline): SGHDN, FVKESK. This CDR3 is built from 13 residues. For the CDR3, the DNA is TGTGCCAGCAGCCAAGTGGTTCGGGAGACCCAGTACTTC. Protein: CASSQVVRETQYF.

This clonotype occurred a few times. Here the CDR3 reads CSAREPGQITGELFF. CDR3 DNA: TGCAGTGCTAGAGAGCCGGGACAGATCACCGGGGAGCTGTTTTTT. The V gene is TRBV20-1, the J gene TRBJ2-2; 7 nucleotides align to TRBD1. The V gene end was trimmed by 0 bases and the J gene end by 4 bases; junction bases not matched to a gene: 5. Germline V gene lookup returns CDR1 DFQATT and CDR2 SNEGSKA (reference sequence). The CDR3 is made up of 15 amino acids.

The chain combines TRBV12-3 or TRBV12-4 with TRBJ1-2, with D perhaps TRBD1 (5 bases). The length of the CDR3 is 14 residues. Trimming left V 6 bases short and J 4 bases short, with 15 bases between. CDR3 sequence reads: CASSRPETAYGYTF. The CDR3 nucleotides read TGTGCCAGCAGCCGCCCCGAGACAGCCTATGGCTACACCTTC.